This T cell receptor beta chain was sequenced for a study of human T cells and chemical hapten exposure. This sample's time point: patch test 2, 6 weeks after DPC sensitization. Stated treatment: therapeutic diphenylcyclopropenone sensitization with weekly scalp DPC. This CDR3 has 20 amino acids. V shed 1 base, J shed 3 bases, and the junction held 14 bases outside the gene matches. Germline CDR1 is LNHNV and CDR2 is YYDKDF (reference sequence). From the RACE reads, TCRdb called clonotypes with MiXCR, one entry per CDR3 protein. The sample comprises 350,000 to 400,000 distinct CDR3 sequences, over 6% of which are singletons, and about 5.4% rests with the top ten.

The sequenced sample was whole blood, obtained in connection with sensitization to the hapten diphenylcyclopropenone (DPC). The source is a woman between 18 and 29 years old with alopecia areata. Some clones in this sample may be carry-over from other donors' samples. The chain employs TRBV15 and TRBJ2-3, with 12 nucleotides matching TRBD2. The CDR3: CATSRAAPSGGAARTDTQYF. CDR3 DNA sequence: TGTGCCACCAGCAGAGCGGCTCCTAGCGGGGGGGCGGCTAGAACAGATACGCAGTATTTT.